This TCR beta chain was documented in a study of T cells in Graves' hyperthyroidism and ophthalmopathy (dated by TCRdb to between 2018 and 2020). General notes on the study: Peripheral blood samples were taken at initial diagnosis, before any treatment was given. TCR V-J signatures able to tell the groups apart were searched for in a discovery cohort of 95 or so patients, of whom around 43 had Graves' ophthalmopathy and some 60 had stable Graves' hyperthyroidism. Prospective prediction of ophthalmopathy was tested in an independent validation cohort consisting of some 19 hyperthyroidism patients and about 17 patients who later progressed to ophthalmopathy. The 85 to 100 discovery patients were randomly split 7:3 into training and test sets. The study also compared thyroid tissue and blood T-cell repertoires from about six Graves' hyperthyroidism patients. After sampling, hyperthyroidism patients received methimazole starting at 30 mg daily, and ophthalmopathy patients received high-dose intravenous methylprednisolone. According to the paper, TCR Vbeta CDR3 sequencing was carried out on 135 peripheral blood samples, which came from approximately 43 ophthalmopathy, around 75 hyperthyroidism and some 17 progressor patients.

Concerning this clonotype: What this receptor recognizes is not known. Base-call qualities are not available, and no considerably larger clone is one nucleotide away.

In the ophthalmopathy patients, disease was moderately to severely active, with a Clinical Activity Score of 3 or more, a NOSPECS grade of 4 or more, and a duration of less than 3 months. Any patient with an uncontrolled infection, another autoimmune disease, pregnancy or lactation was excluded. Diagnoses were established on the basis of clinical symptoms, serum thyroxine and TRAb, thyroid ultrasound, and orbital computed tomography. PBMCs were separated from under 11 ml of fresh peripheral blood using Ficoll-Paque density gradient centrifugation. Trizol reagent was used to extract total RNA, and RNA quality was then checked on an Agilent 2100 Bioanalyzer. The TCR beta CDR3 regions were amplified from the RNA transcripts. A first-round RT-PCR of the TCR CDR3 used the HTBI primer set with the Qiagen OneStep RT-PCR kit. A second multiplex PCR round built the libraries, followed by size selection and purification. Libraries were sequenced paired-end with 100 bp reads on an Illumina HiSeq2000. Regarding the original processing steps: SOAPnuke was used to process the raw data, removing reads that contained adapters or uncalled bases, had a mean Phred below 15, or lacked an exact match to the constant primer or identifier. High-quality paired reads were merged using COPE v1.2.5, and each unique nucleotide sequence was defined as a clonotype. MiTCR v1.1 was used to align clonotypes to the IMGT TRBV, TRBD and TRBJ reference segments. Analysis was restricted to V-J combinations with a frequency above 0.0001, which covered about 99% of repertoires. A TCS score was defined as the ratio between F50 (clonal expansion) and ExV (chaos), using BLOSUM62-based TCRdist between CDR3 peptides within each V-J. Welch's t-statistics and random forest reduced 500 to 550 V-J features to 13, which were used in a naive Bayes classifier (R e1071). TCRdb reanalyzed the raw reads on its own, using fastp at Q25 for trimming and MiXCR for clone calling, and kept in-frame beta chains. Each entry is one CDR3 protein sequence, shown with its most common DNA and genes. Here the V and J calls rest on TCRdb's processing, not on the authors' analysis. The sample yields about 350,000 distinct CDR3 sequences; around 15% were counted once. The ten largest account for about 21% of the sample.

From the cysteine through the phenylalanine, the CDR3 covers 13 amino acids. This entry keeps only the CDR3 DNA: 39 bases, framed from base 1. The germline V gene specifies KGHDR as CDR1 and SFDVKD as CDR2. V sheds 6 bases and J sheds 2 bases, leaving 9 bases between their ends. The study at large found these results: In cross-validation, a model built on a 13 V-J signature told ophthalmopathy apart from stable hyperthyroidism with less than 90% sensitivity and approximately 84% specificity, and in testing the same model reached 80%/75%. Blood samples also contained most of the expanded thyroid clonotypes (frequency above 0.001), which suggests that blood repertoires may reflect thyroid immune responses. In validation, the model predicted progression to ophthalmopathy a median of around six months before onset, with about 70% sensitivity and roughly 72% specificity. No statistical method was used to set the sample size in advance, and investigators knew the group allocation.

The clonotype originates from an older woman with Graves' ophthalmopathy. Material for sequencing was blood. This chain is built from TRBV24-1 and TRBJ1-1, with TRBD1 perhaps the D gene, on 5 matching bases. The CDR3 amino acid sequence is: CATSLGHNTEAFF. The nucleotide sequence reads TGTGCCACCAGTCTCGGACACAACACTGAAGCTTTCTTT.